The 23 T cell receptor beta chains listed next were all sequenced from one sample in a study of HIV-infected patients and healthy controls (TCRdb year 2014). The protocol used for the library was 5' RACE. The sequencing machine was an Illumina MiSeq. TCRdb reanalyzed the raw reads on its own, using fastp at Q25 for trimming and MiXCR for clone calling, and kept in-frame beta chains. Each record represents a unique CDR3 protein, reported with the most common genes and DNA among its rows. The sample table shows approximately 64,000 distinct CDR3 sequences, and 15% to 20% are seen once. Over 1.1% of the sample is held by the ten biggest clonotypes. Sequencing was done on a sample of CD4+ T cells from blood. Receptors originate from a human donor in good health.

The gene calls are TRBV30 and TRBJ2-5; tentatively, D is TRBD2 (5 bases). Germline V gene data show CDR1 as GTSNPN and CDR2 as SVGIG (reference sequence). The CDR3 is 13 amino acids. The ends were cut back, 0 bases at V and 4 bases at J, with 9 bases in the middle. DNA for the CDR3: TGTGCCTGGAGTGTAGCGGCTAGAGAGACCCAGTACTTC. Amino acids: CAWSVAARETQYF.

This chain connects TRBV6-2 or TRBV6-3 to TRBJ2-2; unclear D gene. This CDR3 spans 14 amino acids. The V end lost 7 bases, the J end lost 4 bases, and 13 bases lay between the germline ends. Germline V lookup: CDR1 MNHEY, CDR2 SVGEGT. The CDR3 region is CASTKAIVTGELFF. The CDR3 nucleotides are TGTGCCAGCACCAAAGCCATCGTCACCGGGGAGCTGTTTTTT.

This clonotype was found many times. The V and J genes are TRBV29-1 and TRBJ1-1, with 9 bases matching TRBD1. With V trimmed by 7 bases and J by 3 bases, 15 bases remained unmatched. This CDR3 has 16 residues. Germline values: CDR1 SQVTM, CDR2 ANQGSEA. CDR3 nucleotide sequence: TGCAGCGCCGTCCGGGACAGGGCGGCCCTATACACTGAAGCTTTCTTT. Amino acid sequence: CSAVRDRAALYTEAFF.

The rearrangement uses TRBV20-1 and TRBJ1-2; D is possibly TRBD1 (6 bases). From germline, CDR1 is DFQATT and CDR2 SNEGSKA (reference sequence). V lost 5 bases and J 8 bases, leaving 21 bases between the germline ends. The CDR3 spans 14 residues. The DNA of the CDR3 is TGCAGTGCTCCCCCCGTAGACAGGTTGGGCGGCTACACCTTC. Translating gives CSAPPVDRLGGYTF.

This clonotype appeared many times. The V gene is TRBV12-3 or TRBV12-4, the J gene TRBJ2-2, with D possibly called TRBD1 or TRBD2 (5 bases each). The CDR3 has 13 residues. V was cut by 3 bases and J by 5 bases, with 7 bases left in between. The CDR3 region has the DNA TGTGCCAGCAGTTTGGGGGTAACCGGGGAGCTGTTTTTT. It encodes CASSLGVTGELFF.

This chain connects TRBV12-3 or TRBV12-4 to TRBJ2-2; 9 bases are a match to TRBD1. The junction had 10 bases not matched to a gene; V was cut back by 5 bases and J by 6 bases. CDR3 length: 16 amino acids. DNA of the CDR3: TGTGCCAGCAGTCCCCAACAGGGGGCGGCAGCCGGGGAGCTGTTTTTT. Protein product: CASSPQQGAAAGELFF.

The chain carries TRBV7-2 and TRBJ1-3, with D unresolved. CDR1 is SGHTA and CDR2 is FQGNSA in the germline V gene. This CDR3 comprises 17 residues. With 5 bases removed from V and 0 bases from J, the gap between germline ends came to 17 bases. CDR3 DNA: TGTGCCAGCAGCCGAAGCCTCGGGGAAAGCTCTGGAAACACCATATATTTT. Translated, it gives CASSRSLGESSGNTIYF.

The genes are TRBV24-1 and TRBJ2-3, with a tentative D call TRBD2 (6 bases). Germline V gene sequence: CDR1 KGHDR, CDR2 SFDVKD. V was pared by 2 bases and J by 6 bases, with 11 bases between. The CDR3 is made up of 14 amino acids. This chain's CDR3 is CATSDWRESDTQYF. DNA of the CDR3: TGTGCCACCAGTGATTGGAGGGAGTCGGATACGCAGTATTTT.

In its sample, this clonotype was seen a few times. The gene calls are TRBV3-1 and TRBJ1-5, with TRBD1 matching 7 bases. V lost 3 bases and J lost 9; bases outside the gene matches: 5. This CDR3 contains 13 residues. The germline CDR1 and CDR2 sequences are LGHDT and YNNKEL (reference sequence). This CDR3 reads CASSHGTVRPQHF. For the CDR3, the DNA is TGTGCCAGCAGCCACGGGACAGTTCGGCCCCAGCATTTT.

This clonotype was seen repeatedly, ten times or more. The V and J genes are TRBV7-9 and TRBJ2-2; D could derive from TRBD1 or TRBD2 (5 bases each). Trimming left V 6 bases short and J 5 bases short, with 10 bases between. CDR1 and CDR2 from the germline V gene are SEHNR and FQNEAQ (reference sequence). This CDR3 is built from 13 residues. CDR3 sequence reads: CASSGDGTGELFF. Written as DNA, the CDR3 is TGTGCCAGCAGTGGGGACGGAACCGGGGAGCTGTTTTTT. Looking up the rest from reference TRBV7-9 and TRBJ2-2 gives the full variable domain: DTGVSQNPRHKITKRGQNVTFRCDPISEHNRLYWYRQTLGQGPEFLTYFQNEAQLEKSRLLSDRFSAERPKGSFSTLEIQRTEQGDSAMYLCASSGDGTGELFFGEGSRLTVL.

The rearrangement links TRBV20-1 to TRBJ1-1; D not certain. The V gene lost 3 bases and the J gene lost 4 bases, with 15 bases spanning the gap. From germline, CDR1 is DFQATT and CDR2 SNEGSKA (reference sequence). There are 14 residues in the CDR3. The CDR3 nucleotides are TGCAGTGCTAGTCTCCTCGGTGTTGGCACTGAAGCTTTCTTT. Translated: CSASLLGVGTEAFF.

This clonotype was seen repeatedly, ten times or more. This rearrangement joins TRBV27 to TRBJ1-2; 7 nucleotides align to TRBD1. The germline CDR1 and CDR2 sequences are MNHEY and SMNVEV (reference sequence). The CDR3 has 17 residues. J was trimmed by 0 bases and V by 0 bases; bases with no gene match: 7. CDR3 nucleotides: TGTGCCAGCAGTTTATCGAGAGCGGGACAGTCTAACTATGGCTACACCTTC. Translated, it gives CASSLSRAGQSNYGYTF.

This clonotype was detected ten times or more. V is TRBV6-2 or TRBV6-3 and J is TRBJ1-2; 10 bases line up with TRBD1. The germline V gene has CDR1 MNHEY and CDR2 SVGEGT. The CDR3 is 16 amino acids. V lost 4 bases, J lost 2 bases, and 7 bases stayed unmatched. Here the CDR3 DNA reads TGTGCCAGCAGTTCAGTTCCGGGACAGGGGAACTATGGCTACACCTTC. Protein: CASSSVPGQGNYGYTF.

This chain joins TRBV6-1 and TRBJ2-3; D is ambiguous. Trimming pared 4 bases from V and 6 bases from J, leaving 8 bases between. The CDR3 consists of 12 residues. Germline CDR1 and CDR2: MNHNS and SASEGT. DNA of the CDR3: TGTGCCAGCAGTGCGCCCGGTGATACGCAGTATTTT. This translates into CASSAPGDTQYF.

This clonotype has a count of ten or more. The chain couples TRBV4-1 to TRBJ2-1; D may be TRBD1 (6 bases). Germline CDR1 reads MGHRA; CDR2 reads YSYEKL. The CDR3 contains 17 residues. V lost 4 bases and J 7 bases, leaving 23 bases between the germline ends. CDR3 residues: CASSRIHGGRVTNEQFF. DNA of the CDR3: TGCGCCAGCAGCCGGATCCATGGGGGCCGTGTGACGAATGAGCAGTTCTTC.

This clonotype has a handful of counts. J is TRBJ2-3 and V is TRBV10-3; TRBD2 matches at 10 bases. The CDR3 covers 15 residues. CDR1 is ENHRY, CDR2 SYGVKD, per germline. The trim removed 6 bases at V and 0 bases at J, leaving 3 bases unmatched. In nucleotides, the CDR3 is TGTGCCATCAGAGAGACTAGCGGGAGCACAGATACGCAGTATTTT. Residues: CAIRETSGSTDTQYF.

The chain links TRBV6-1 to TRBJ2-3, with 8 bases fitting TRBD2. Germline-derived CDR1 and CDR2 are MNHNS and SASEGT. The CDR3 spans 15 residues. The V and J ends lost 2 bases and 3 bases, in that order; junction bases with no gene match: 4. CDR3 region: CASSEIAGKTDTQYF. The CDR3, as DNA: TGTGCCAGCAGTGAAATAGCGGGAAAGACAGATACGCAGTATTTT.

V and J are TRBV7-2 and TRBJ2-3, with 15 bases that match TRBD2. CDR3 length: 19 residues. Losses at the gene ends were 5 bases for V and 0 bases for J; bases not matched to a gene: 9. Germline V gene sequence: CDR1 SGHTA, CDR2 FQGNSA. In DNA form, the CDR3 reads TGTGCCAGCAGCCCACCCTGGACTAGCGGGGGGGCCAGCACAGATACGCAGTATTTT. This sequence encodes CASSPPWTSGGASTDTQYF.

Only a few counts were recorded for this clonotype. CDR3 coding DNA: TGTGCCAGCAGTTACACCCATCGGGAGGGCCCGGGCGGGGAGCTGTTTTTT. Encoded protein: CASSYTHREGPGGELFF. The rearrangement uses TRBV6-5 and TRBJ2-2; TRBD2 agrees at 8 bases. After removal of 2 bases from V and 7 bases from J, the junction contained 12 bases not matched to a gene. The CDR3 has 17 amino acids. CDR1 and CDR2 from the germline V gene are MNHEY and SVGAGI.

The rearrangement joins TRBV19 to TRBJ2-4; D not certain. The CDR3 sequence is 13 residues long. Trimming took 4 bases from V and 9 from J, leaving 13 bases between them. Germline CDR1 LNHDA, CDR2 SQIVND (reference sequence). CDR3 bases: TGTGCCAGTAGTAAAGGGTATATCGGCATTCAGTACTTC. It yields the protein CASSKGYIGIQYF.

The chain couples TRBV6-6 to TRBJ1-2; weak D call: TRBD1 (6 bases). The CDR3 sequence is 15 residues long. Germline V CDR1 and CDR2: MNHNY, SVGAGI (reference sequence). The V end lost 4 bases, the J end lost 4 bases, and 16 bases lay between the germline ends. The CDR3: CASSLPKTGSYGYTF. In DNA, the CDR3 is TGTGCCAGCAGTTTGCCGAAGACAGGATCCTATGGCTACACCTTC.

The chain carries TRBV6-6 and TRBJ2-1; D uncertain. Per the germline V gene, CDR1 is MNHNY and CDR2 is SVGAGI (reference sequence). Trimming took off 6 bases at V and 4 bases at J, with 13 bases between the two ends. This CDR3 region has 14 residues. CDR3 in DNA: TGTGCCAGCAGCCCTAGGACGGTTTACAATGAGCAGTTCTTC. Encoded protein: CASSPRTVYNEQFF.

This clonotype was seen repeatedly, ten times or more. The chain joins TRBV7-2 to TRBJ1-1; 9 bases agree with TRBD1. J gave up 4 bases and V 5 bases, and 11 bases lay outside the gene matches. CDR3 length: 16 residues. The germline V gene has CDR1 SGHTA and CDR2 FQGNSA. The DNA of the CDR3 is TGTGCCAGCAGCCAAACTTTCCCGGGACAGGGCACTGAAGCTTTCTTT. Translation gives CASSQTFPGQGTEAFF.